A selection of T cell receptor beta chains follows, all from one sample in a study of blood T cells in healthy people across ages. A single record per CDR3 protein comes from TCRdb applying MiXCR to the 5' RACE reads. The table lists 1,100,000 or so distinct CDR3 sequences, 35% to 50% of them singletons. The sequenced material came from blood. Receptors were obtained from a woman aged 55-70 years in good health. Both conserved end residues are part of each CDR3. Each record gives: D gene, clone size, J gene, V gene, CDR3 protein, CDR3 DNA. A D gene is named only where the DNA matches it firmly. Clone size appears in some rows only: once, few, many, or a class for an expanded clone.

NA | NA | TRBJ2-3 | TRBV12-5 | CASDSRVTTDTQYF | TGTGCTAGTGATTCCAGGGTAACCACAGATACGCAGTATTTT
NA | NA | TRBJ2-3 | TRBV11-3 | CASSQGHSTDTQYF | TGTGCCAGCAGCCAAGGACATAGCACAGATACGCAGTATTTT
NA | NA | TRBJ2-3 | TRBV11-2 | CASSLATGKQYF | TGTGCCAGCAGCTTAGCAACAGGGAAACAGTATTTT
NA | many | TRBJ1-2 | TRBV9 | CASSVAQGNNYGYTF | TGTGCCAGCAGCGTAGCCCAGGGTAATAACTATGGCTACACCTTC
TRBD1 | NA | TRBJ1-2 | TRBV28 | CASSVPQGFRYGYTF | TGTGCCAGCAGTGTCCCACAGGGGTTTAGGTATGGCTACACCTTC
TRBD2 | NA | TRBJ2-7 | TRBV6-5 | CASSSRLADQGDEQYF | TGTGCCAGCAGTTCTAGGCTAGCGGATCAAGGGGACGAGCAGTACTTC
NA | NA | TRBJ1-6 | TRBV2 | CASSENNSPLHF | TGTGCCAGCAGTGAAAACAATTCACCCCTCCACTTT
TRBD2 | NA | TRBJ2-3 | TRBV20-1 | CSADPSGKDTQYF | TGCAGTGCTGATCCGAGCGGGAAAGATACGCAGTATTTT
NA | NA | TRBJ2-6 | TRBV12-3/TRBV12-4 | CASSFEGPGANVLTF | TGTGCCAGCAGTTTTGAGGGGCCTGGGGCCAACGTCCTGACTTTC
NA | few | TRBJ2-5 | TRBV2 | CASSEVVYQETQYF | TGTGCCAGCAGTGAGGTAGTATACCAAGAGACCCAGTACTTC
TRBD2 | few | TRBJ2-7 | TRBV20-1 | CSANTPLAGGEQYF | TGCAGTGCTAACACCCCCCTAGCGGGAGGCGAGCAGTACTTC
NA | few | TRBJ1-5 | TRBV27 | CASSLGWGQPQHF | TGTGCCAGCAGTTTAGGGTGGGGTCAGCCCCAGCATTTT
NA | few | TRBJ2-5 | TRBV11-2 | CASSLGPSPTQYF | TGTGCCAGCAGCTTAGGCCCGAGTCCAACCCAGTACTTC
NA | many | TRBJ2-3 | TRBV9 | CASSVDRGPRDTQYF | TGTGCCAGCAGCGTAGATCGGGGCCCCAGAGATACGCAGTATTTT
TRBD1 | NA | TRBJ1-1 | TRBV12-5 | CASGSTPGGTEAFF | TGTGCTAGTGGTTCGACCCCAGGGGGCACTGAAGCTTTCTTT
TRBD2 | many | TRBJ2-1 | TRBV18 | CASSPFPPSGWARDEQFF | TGTGCCAGCTCACCTTTTCCGCCTAGCGGGTGGGCGAGGGATGAGCAGTTCTTC
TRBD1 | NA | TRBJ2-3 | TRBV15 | CATSRTPGQGTDTQYF | TGTGCCACCAGCAGAACACCGGGACAGGGAACAGATACGCAGTATTTT
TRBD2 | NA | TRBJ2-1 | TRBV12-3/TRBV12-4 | CVSSLAGGYNEQFF | TGTGTCAGCAGTTTAGCGGGAGGTTACAATGAGCAGTTCTTC
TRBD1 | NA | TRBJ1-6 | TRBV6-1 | CASRITAGGYSYNSPLHF | TGTGCCAGCAGGATAACTGCAGGGGGATACTCCTATAATTCACCCCTCCACTTT
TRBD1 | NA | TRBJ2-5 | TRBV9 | CATPTGTGHRETQYF | TGTGCCACCCCCACCGGGACAGGACATAGAGAGACCCAGTACTTC
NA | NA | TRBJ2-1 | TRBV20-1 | CSAREWGDNEQFF | TGCAGTGCTAGAGAATGGGGGGACAATGAGCAGTTCTTC
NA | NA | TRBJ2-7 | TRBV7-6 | CASSLSGQGGGEQYF | TGTGCCAGCAGCTTATCGGGCCAGGGGGGCGGCGAGCAGTACTTC
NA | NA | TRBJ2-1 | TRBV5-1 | CASSSPHSDLDNEQFF | TGCGCCAGCAGCTCGCCTCACAGTGACCTAGACAATGAGCAGTTCTTC
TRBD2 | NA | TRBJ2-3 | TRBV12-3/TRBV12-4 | CASSPSGRADMQYF | TGTGCCAGCAGCCCCAGCGGGAGGGCAGATATGCAATATTTT
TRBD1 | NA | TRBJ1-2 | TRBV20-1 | CSARAGTGVHGYTF | TGCAGTGCTAGGGCCGGGACAGGGGTTCATGGCTACACCTTC
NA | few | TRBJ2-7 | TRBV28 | CASRRFLSGYEQYF | TGTGCCAGCAGACGGTTTCTTTCCGGGTACGAGCAGTACTTC
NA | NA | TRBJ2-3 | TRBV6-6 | CASSYKAGSSTDTQYF | TGTGCCAGCAGTTACAAGGCAGGATCTAGCACAGATACGCAGTATTTT
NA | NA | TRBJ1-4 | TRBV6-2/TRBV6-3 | CASSSRTVEANEKLFF | TGTGCCAGCAGTTCACGGACAGTAGAGGCTAATGAAAAACTGTTTTTT
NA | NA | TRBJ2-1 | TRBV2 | CASSEVRDEQFF | TGTGCCAGCAGTGAAGTAAGGGATGAGCAGTTCTTC
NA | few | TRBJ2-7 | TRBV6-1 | CASSEGVLPSGGEQYF | TGTGCCAGCAGTGAAGGTGTCCTCCCATCGGGTGGCGAGCAGTACTTC
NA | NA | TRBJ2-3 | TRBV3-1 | CASSQSVQLGSTQYF | TGTGCCAGCAGCCAATCCGTACAGTTAGGCAGTACGCAGTATTTT
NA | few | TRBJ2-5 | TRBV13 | CASSIRDSETQYF | TGTGCCAGCAGCATCAGGGACTCGGAGACCCAGTACTTC
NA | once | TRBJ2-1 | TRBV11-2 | CASSRGRGTRPYNEQFF | TGTGCCAGCAGCCGAGGTCGGGGAACTCGCCCCTACAATGAGCAGTTCTTC
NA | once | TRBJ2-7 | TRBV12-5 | CASGLPQGGGYEQYF | TGTGCTAGTGGTTTGCCGCAGGGAGGTGGGTACGAGCAGTACTTC
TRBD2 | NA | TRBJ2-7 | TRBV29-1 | CSAGLAGGYEQYF | TGCAGCGCCGGACTAGCGGGAGGTTACGAGCAGTACTTC
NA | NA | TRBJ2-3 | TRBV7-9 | CASSPVASSDTQYF | TGTGCCAGCAGCCCGGTGGCCTCCTCGGATACGCAGTATTTT
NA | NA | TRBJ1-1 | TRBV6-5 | CASSYSLGGNTEAFF | TGTGCCAGCAGTTACTCTCTGGGAGGGAACACTGAAGCTTTCTTT
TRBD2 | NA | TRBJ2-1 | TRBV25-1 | CASSEKGTSGRSLWEEQFF | TGTGCCAGCAGTGAAAAGGGGACTAGCGGGAGGTCCCTTTGGGAGGAGCAGTTCTTC
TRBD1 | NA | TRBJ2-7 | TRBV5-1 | CASRRQGRYEQYF | TGCGCCAGCAGAAGACAGGGCCGCTACGAGCAGTACTTC
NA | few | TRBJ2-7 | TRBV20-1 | CSASHRGGHGKTYEQYF | TGCAGTGCTAGTCACAGGGGAGGGCATGGAAAAACCTACGAGCAGTACTTC
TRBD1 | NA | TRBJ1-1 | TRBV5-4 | CASSDAGTANMNTEAFF | TGTGCCAGCAGCGACGCCGGGACAGCGAATATGAACACTGAAGCTTTCTTT
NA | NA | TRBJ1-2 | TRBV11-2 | CASSLVAQTGYGYTF | TGTGCCAGCAGCTTAGTTGCGCAGACGGGCTATGGCTACACCTTC
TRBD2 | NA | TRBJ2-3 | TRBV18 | CASSPSGRAVTDTQYF | TGTGCCAGCTCACCGAGCGGGAGGGCAGTAACAGATACGCAGTATTTT
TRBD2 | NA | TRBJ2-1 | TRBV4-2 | CASSPTRSGRIYNEQFF | TGTGCCAGCAGCCCGACCCGTAGCGGGAGGATCTACAATGAGCAGTTCTTC
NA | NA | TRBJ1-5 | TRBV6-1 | CASGERPESIQHF | TGTGCCAGCGGTGAACGGCCCGAATCGATACAGCATTTT
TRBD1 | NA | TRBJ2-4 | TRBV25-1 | CASSEFSGQGAYF | TGTGCCAGCAGTGAATTTAGTGGACAGGGTGCGTACTTC
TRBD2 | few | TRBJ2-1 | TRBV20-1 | CSAREGGLASPHEQFF | TGCAGTGCTAGAGAGGGGGGACTAGCATCACCCCATGAGCAGTTCTTC
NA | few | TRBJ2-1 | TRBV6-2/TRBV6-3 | CASRGTIYNEQFF | TGTGCCAGCAGGGGGACCATCTACAATGAGCAGTTCTTC
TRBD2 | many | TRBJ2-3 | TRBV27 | CASSLLAGASTDTQYF | TGCGCCAGCAGCCTACTAGCGGGAGCTAGCACAGATACGCAGTATTTT
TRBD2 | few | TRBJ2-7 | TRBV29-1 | CSVAGTSVVYEQYF | TGCAGCGTTGCCGGGACTAGCGTAGTCTACGAGCAGTACTTC
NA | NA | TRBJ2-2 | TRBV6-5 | CASSYSGLGTNTGELFF | TGTGCCAGCAGTTACTCCGGACTGGGCACGAACACCGGGGAGCTGTTTTTT
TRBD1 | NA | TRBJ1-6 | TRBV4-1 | CASSQAKDRVNSPLHF | TGCGCCAGCAGCCAAGCCAAGGACAGGGTAAATTCACCCCTCCACTTT
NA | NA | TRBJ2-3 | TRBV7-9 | CASSFPVADTQYF | TGTGCCAGCAGCTTCCCCGTAGCAGATACGCAGTATTTT
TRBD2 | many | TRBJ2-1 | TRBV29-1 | CSVVGLAHEQFF | TGCAGCGTTGTGGGACTAGCTCATGAGCAGTTCTTC